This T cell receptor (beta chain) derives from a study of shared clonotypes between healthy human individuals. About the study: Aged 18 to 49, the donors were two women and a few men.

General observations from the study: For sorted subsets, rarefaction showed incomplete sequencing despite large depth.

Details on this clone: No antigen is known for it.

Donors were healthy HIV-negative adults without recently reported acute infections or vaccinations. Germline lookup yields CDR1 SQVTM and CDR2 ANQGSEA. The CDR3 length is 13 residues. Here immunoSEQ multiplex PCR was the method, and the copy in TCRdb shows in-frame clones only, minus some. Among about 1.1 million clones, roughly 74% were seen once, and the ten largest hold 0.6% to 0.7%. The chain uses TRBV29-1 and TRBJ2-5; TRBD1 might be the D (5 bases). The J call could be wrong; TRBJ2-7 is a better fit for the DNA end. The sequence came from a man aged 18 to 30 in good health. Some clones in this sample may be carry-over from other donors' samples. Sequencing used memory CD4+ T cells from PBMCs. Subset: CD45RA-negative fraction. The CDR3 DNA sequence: TGCAGCGTAGCCCACGACAGCTCCTACGAGCAGTACTTC. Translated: CSVAHDSSYEQYF.